The clone carrying this TCR beta chain was observed a handful of times. The antigen is undetermined. These data originate in a study of post-analysis software for immune sequencing data. Study at large: Included among the disease courses, which were recorded for the cohort, were relapsing-remitting, secondary progressive and progressive-relapsing multiple sclerosis.

Overall study results and limits: Significantly decreased normalized Chao1 diversity was recorded for multiple sclerosis patients relative to controls.

cDNA libraries of TCR beta carried unique molecular identifiers. cDNA molecules numbering roughly 500,000 came from approximately 1 to 10 million T cells. Each CDR3 protein gets one entry after TCRdb re-called the PCR reads with MiXCR. This sample has hundreds of thousands of distinct CDR3 sequences, with 30% found just once. The origin of this receptor is a girl between 5 and 17 years old with multiple sclerosis. Specimen: blood.

The chain's CDR3 is CASSLAGQVTLAGELFF. The CDR3 coding sequence is TGTGCCAGCAGCTTAGCTGGACAGGTGACACTAGCCGGGGAGCTGTTTTTT. The chain combines TRBV7-2 with TRBJ2-2, with 7 bases aligning to TRBD1. Germline trimming cut 0 bases from V and 6 bases from J; bases unmatched to any gene: 10. CDR1 SGHTA and CDR2 FQGNSA come from the germline V gene. The CDR3 totals 17 residues.